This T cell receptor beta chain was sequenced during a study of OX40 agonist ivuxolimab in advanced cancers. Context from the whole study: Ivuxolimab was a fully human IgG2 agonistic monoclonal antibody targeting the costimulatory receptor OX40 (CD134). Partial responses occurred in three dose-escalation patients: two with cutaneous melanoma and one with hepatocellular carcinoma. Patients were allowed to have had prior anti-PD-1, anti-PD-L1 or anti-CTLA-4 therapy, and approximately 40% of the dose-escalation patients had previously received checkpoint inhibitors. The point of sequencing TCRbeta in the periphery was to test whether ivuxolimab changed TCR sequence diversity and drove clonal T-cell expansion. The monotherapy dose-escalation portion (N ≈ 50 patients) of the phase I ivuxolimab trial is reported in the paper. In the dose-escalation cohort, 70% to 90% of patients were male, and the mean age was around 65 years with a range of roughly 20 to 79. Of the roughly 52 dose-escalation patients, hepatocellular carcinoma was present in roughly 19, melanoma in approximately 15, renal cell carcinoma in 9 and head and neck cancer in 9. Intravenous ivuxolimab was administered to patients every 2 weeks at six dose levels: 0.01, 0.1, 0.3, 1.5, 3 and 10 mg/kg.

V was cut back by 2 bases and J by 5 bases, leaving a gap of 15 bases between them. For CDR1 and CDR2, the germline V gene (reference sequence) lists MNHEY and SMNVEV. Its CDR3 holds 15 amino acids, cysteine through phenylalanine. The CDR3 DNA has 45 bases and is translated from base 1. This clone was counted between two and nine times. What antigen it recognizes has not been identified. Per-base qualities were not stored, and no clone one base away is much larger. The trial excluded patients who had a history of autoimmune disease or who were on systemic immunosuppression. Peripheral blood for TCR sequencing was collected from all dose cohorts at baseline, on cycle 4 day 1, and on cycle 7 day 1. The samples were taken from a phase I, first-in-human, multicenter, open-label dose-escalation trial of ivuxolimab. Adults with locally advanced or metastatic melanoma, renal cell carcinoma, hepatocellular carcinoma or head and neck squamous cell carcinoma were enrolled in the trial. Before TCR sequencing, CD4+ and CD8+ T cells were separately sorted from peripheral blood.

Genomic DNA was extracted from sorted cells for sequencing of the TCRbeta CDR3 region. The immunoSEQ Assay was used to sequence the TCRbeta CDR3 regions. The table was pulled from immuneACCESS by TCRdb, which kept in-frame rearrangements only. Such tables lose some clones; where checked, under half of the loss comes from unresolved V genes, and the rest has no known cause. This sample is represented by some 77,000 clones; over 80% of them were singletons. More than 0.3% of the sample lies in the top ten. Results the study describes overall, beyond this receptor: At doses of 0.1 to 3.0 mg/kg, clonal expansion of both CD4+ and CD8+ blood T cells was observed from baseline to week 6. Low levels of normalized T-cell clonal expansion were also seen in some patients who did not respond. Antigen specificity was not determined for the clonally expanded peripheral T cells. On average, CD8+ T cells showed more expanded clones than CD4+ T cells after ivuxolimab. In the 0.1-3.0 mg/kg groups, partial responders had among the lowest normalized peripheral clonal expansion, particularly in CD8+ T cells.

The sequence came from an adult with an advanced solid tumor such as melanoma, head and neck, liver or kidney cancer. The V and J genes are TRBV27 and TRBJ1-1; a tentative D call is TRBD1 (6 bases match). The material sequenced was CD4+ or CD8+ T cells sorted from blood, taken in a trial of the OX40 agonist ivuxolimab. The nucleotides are TGTGCCAGCAGTTTACAGGGGAATGCAGGAACTGAAGCTTTCTTT. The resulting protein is CASSLQGNAGTEAFF.